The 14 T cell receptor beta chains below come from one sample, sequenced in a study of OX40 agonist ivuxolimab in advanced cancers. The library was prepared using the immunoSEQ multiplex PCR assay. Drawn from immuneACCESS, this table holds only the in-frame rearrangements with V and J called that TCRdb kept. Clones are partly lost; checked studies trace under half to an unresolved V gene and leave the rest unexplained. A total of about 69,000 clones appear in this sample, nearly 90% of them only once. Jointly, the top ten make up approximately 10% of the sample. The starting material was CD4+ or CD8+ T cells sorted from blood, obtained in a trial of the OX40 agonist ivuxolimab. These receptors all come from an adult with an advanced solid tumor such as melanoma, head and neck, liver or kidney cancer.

CDR3: CASSEDLGRGNTIYF. CDR3 sequence (DNA): TGTGCCAGCAGTGAAGATTTAGGGAGAGGAAACACCATATATTTT. The rearrangement uses TRBV6-1 and TRBJ1-3; D is ambiguous. CDR1 and CDR2 (germline): MNHNS, SASEGT. Trimming cost V 1 base and J 4 bases, with 11 bases left between them. The CDR3 covers 15 residues.

CDR3 in amino acids: CASSLDSNSNTEAFF. In DNA, the CDR3 is TGTGCCAGCAGCTTAGATTCCAATTCGAACACTGAAGCTTTCTTT. This chain uses TRBV7-9 with TRBJ1-1; no clear D. V lost 1 base to trimming and J lost 1 base, with 10 bases between them. This CDR3 is built from 15 residues. Germline V gene lookup returns CDR1 SEHNR and CDR2 FQNEAQ (reference sequence).

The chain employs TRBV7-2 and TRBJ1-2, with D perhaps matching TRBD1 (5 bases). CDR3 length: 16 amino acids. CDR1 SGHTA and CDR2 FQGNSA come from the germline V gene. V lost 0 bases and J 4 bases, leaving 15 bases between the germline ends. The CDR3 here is CASSLARRGTPYGYTF. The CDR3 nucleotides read TGTGCCAGCAGCTTAGCGCGAAGAGGGACGCCCTATGGCTACACCTTC.

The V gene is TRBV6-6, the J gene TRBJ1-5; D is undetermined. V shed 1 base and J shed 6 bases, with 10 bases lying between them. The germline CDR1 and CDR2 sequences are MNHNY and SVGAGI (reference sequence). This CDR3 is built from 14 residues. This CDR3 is CASSYLDEVQPQHF. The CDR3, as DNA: TGTGCCAGCAGTTACTTGGACGAAGTTCAGCCCCAGCATTTT.

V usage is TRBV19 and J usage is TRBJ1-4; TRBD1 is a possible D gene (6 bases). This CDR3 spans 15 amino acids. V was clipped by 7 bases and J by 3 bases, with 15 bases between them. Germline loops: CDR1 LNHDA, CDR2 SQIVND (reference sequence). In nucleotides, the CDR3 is TGTGCCAGTACCAGACCGGGGGCGCCTAATGAAAAACTGTTTTTT. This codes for CASTRPGAPNEKLFF.

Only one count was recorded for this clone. The CDR3 region is CASSSSGTRSYNEQFF. CDR3 nucleotide sequence: TGTGCCAGCAGCTCAAGCGGGACGCGCTCCTACAATGAGCAGTTCTTC. The chain combines TRBV5-4 with TRBJ2-1; TRBD2 aligns across 7 bases. CDR1 is SGHNT and CDR2 is YYREEE in the germline V gene (reference sequence). V lost 3 bases to trimming and J lost 0 bases; unmatched junction nucleotides: 6. The CDR3 contains 16 residues.

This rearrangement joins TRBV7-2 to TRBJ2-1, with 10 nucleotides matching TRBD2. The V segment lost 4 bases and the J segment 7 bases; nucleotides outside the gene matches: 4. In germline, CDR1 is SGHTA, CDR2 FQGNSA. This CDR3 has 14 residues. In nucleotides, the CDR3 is TGTGCCAGCAGCTCTCAGCGGGAGGGGAATGAGCAGTTCTTC. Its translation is CASSSQREGNEQFF.

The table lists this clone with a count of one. CDR3 nucleotides: TGTGCCAGTTCTCGGGGCAATGAGCAGTTCTTC. It is translated as CASSRGNEQFF. V and J are TRBV28 and TRBJ2-1, with D possibly matching TRBD2 (5 bases). Germline values: CDR1 MDHEN, CDR2 SYDVKM. V was trimmed by 9 bases and J by 6 bases, leaving 9 bases between them. The CDR3 length is 11 residues.

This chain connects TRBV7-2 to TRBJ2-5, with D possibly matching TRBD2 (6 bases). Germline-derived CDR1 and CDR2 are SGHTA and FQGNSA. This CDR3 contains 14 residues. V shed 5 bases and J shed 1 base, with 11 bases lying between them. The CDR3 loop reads CASSASSAQETQYF. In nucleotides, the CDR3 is TGTGCCAGCAGCGCCTCTAGCGCCCAAGAGACCCAGTACTTC.

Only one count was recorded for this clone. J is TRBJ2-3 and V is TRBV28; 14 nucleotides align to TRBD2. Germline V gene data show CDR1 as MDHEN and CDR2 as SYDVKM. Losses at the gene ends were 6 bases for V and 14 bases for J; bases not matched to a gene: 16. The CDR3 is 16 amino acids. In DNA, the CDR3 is TGTGCCAGCAGGGCCGGGGTAGGGACTAGCGGGAGTCGAGTGTATTTT. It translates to CASRAGVGTSGSRVYF.

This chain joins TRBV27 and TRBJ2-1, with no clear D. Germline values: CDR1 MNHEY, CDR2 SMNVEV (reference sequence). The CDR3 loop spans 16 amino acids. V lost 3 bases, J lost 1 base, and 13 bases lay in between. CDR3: CASSFERRYSYNEQFF. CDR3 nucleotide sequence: TGTGCCAGCAGTTTCGAGCGCCGATATTCCTACAATGAGCAGTTCTTC.

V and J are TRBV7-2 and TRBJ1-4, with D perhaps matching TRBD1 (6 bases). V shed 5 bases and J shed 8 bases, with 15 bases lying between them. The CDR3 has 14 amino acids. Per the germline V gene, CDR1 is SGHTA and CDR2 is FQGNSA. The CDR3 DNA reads TGTGCCAGCAGCACCCCGGACAGAAGGGAAAAACTGTTTTTT. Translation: CASSTPDRREKLFF.

The CDR3 region has the DNA TGTGCCAGCAGCCCCGGGGCAGCCACACAAGAGACCCAGTACTTC. Its translation: CASSPGAATQETQYF. This chain joins TRBV7-3 and TRBJ2-5; tentatively, D is TRBD1 or TRBD2 (5 bases each). Deletions cut 5 bases from V and 2 bases from J, with 15 bases between. CDR3 size: 15 residues. CDR1 is SGHTA, CDR2 FQGTGA, per germline.

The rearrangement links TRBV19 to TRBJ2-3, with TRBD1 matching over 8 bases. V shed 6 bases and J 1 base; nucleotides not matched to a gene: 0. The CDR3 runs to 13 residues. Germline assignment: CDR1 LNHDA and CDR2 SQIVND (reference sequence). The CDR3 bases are TGTGCCAGTAGGACAGGGGGCACAGATACGCAGTATTTT. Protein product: CASRTGGTDTQYF.